These 7 T cell receptor beta chains were sequenced from one sample in a study of blood T cell repertoires in COVID-19. TCRdb's table, derived via immunoSEQ multiplex PCR, lists solely in-frame clones and lacks some. The data hold approximately 440,000 clones, with about 90% observed a single time. Sequenced material: PBMCs or T cells enriched from blood (not recorded which). The receptors originated from a young man who had recovered from COVID-19.

The V and J genes are TRBV5-1 and TRBJ2-5, with D possibly being TRBD2 (6 bases). Trimming took off 4 bases at V and 2 bases at J, with 9 bases between the two ends. This CDR3 has 13 residues. CDR1 SGHRS and CDR2 YFSETQ come from the germline V gene. The DNA for the CDR3 is TGCGCCAGCAGCAGGGGACTGCAAGAGACCCAGTACTTC. It codes for CASSRGLQETQYF.

This chain connects TRBV5-4 to TRBJ2-7, with TRBD1 matching 11 bases. CDR1 and CDR2 (germline): SGHNT, YYREEE (reference sequence). V gave up 4 bases and J gave up 5 bases; unmatched junction bases: 5. This CDR3 spans 14 amino acids. The CDR3 bases are TGTGCCAGCAGCCCGGGACAGGGGGTCCACGAGCAGTACTTC. This codes for CASSPGQGVHEQYF.

The J gene is TRBJ2-3, the V gene TRBV19; D is uncertain. The CDR3 totals 12 residues. V lost 5 bases and J lost 5, with 8 bases in between. From germline, CDR1 is LNHDA and CDR2 SQIVND (reference sequence). The CDR3 loop reads CASSEPGDTQYF. The CDR3 region has the DNA TGTGCCAGTAGTGAGCCGGGAGATACGCAGTATTTT.

The rearrangement links TRBV6-4 to TRBJ1-2, with D hard to call. The CDR3 consists of 12 residues. Germline-derived CDR1 and CDR2 are MRHNA and SNTAGT. V was shortened by 8 bases and J by 4 bases, with 11 bases between the two germline ends. The CDR3 nucleotides read TGTGCCAGCCACCGGGGAATCTATGGCTACACCTTC. Translation: CASHRGIYGYTF.

V usage is TRBV7-7 and J usage is TRBJ2-1, with 13 nucleotides matching TRBD2. V trimming: 1 base; J trimming: 7 bases; junction bases outside the gene matches: 4. This CDR3 has 16 residues. Germline lookup yields CDR1 SSHAT and CDR2 FNYEAQ (reference sequence). In DNA form, the CDR3 reads TGTGCCAGCAGCTTAGGACTAGCGGGAGGTGGAAATGAGCAGTTCTTC. Protein product: CASSLGLAGGGNEQFF.

The chain has TRBV4-1 and TRBJ2-5; 7 bases fit TRBD1. J gave up 1 base and V 2 bases, and 7 bases lay outside the gene matches. Germline V lookup: CDR1 MGHRA, CDR2 YSYEKL. The CDR3 is 16 residues long. The CDR3 sequence: CASSQSPAGGQETQYF. CDR3 sequence (DNA): TGCGCCAGCAGCCAATCCCCGGCAGGGGGCCAAGAGACCCAGTACTTC.

This chain connects TRBV7-3 to TRBJ2-1, with 7 positions matching TRBD2. Per the germline V gene, CDR1 is SGHTA and CDR2 is FQGTGA. The CDR3 sequence is 17 residues long. Trimming cost V 2 bases and J 0 bases; bases outside gene matches: 7. Here the CDR3 reads CASSLFGRGSSYNEQFF. CDR3 coding DNA: TGTGCCAGCAGCTTATTCGGGCGGGGGAGCTCCTACAATGAGCAGTTCTTC. Full variable domain (remainder filled in from reference TRBV7-3 and TRBJ2-1): GAGVSQTPSNKVTEKGKYVELRCDPISGHTALYWYRQSLGQGPEFLIYFQGTGAADDSGLPNDRFFAVRPEGSVSTLKIQRTERGDSAVYLCASSLFGRGSSYNEQFFGPGTRLTVL.